This TCR beta chain was captured in a study of blood T cell repertoires in COVID-19. Authors' analysis steps: Amplification of reference gene primers was used by the study to estimate nucleated cell counts. Assay used: immunoSEQ multiplex PCR; TCRdb lists only in-frame clones, some missing. The V and J calls and clone size were taken over from that table, and D and trimming were inferred from the DNA. Of 410,000 or so clones in the sample, roughly 90% were seen once. From germline, CDR1 is MNHEY and CDR2 SVGAGI. This CDR3 has 14 residues. The V and J ends lost 1 base and 4 bases respectively, with 10 bases between them.

The sequence came from a woman in her forties with COVID-19, enrolled during active disease. The chain uses TRBV6-5 and TRBJ1-2, with D perhaps TRBD1 (5 bases). The sequenced sample was peripheral blood. The CDR3 bases are TGTGCCAGCAGTTACTACACAGGAGCCTATGGCTACACCTTC. This translates into CASSYYTGAYGYTF.